This record looks at one T cell receptor beta chain sequence and its context. Antigen unknown. The CDR3 runs 14 residues. Germline loops: CDR1 LGHNT, CDR2 FRNRAP. V was shortened by 1 base and J by 4 bases, with 10 bases between the two germline ends. Unique molecular identifiers tagged the TCRbeta library. TCRdb processed the PCR reads anew with MiXCR; each CDR3 protein has one entry. The sample holds some 300,000 distinct CDR3 sequences; almost 8% are singletons and the top ten take approximately 9%. This entry belongs to a study of T-cell reconstitution after alpha-beta-depleted transplantation in children. Study conclusions and caveats: Recipient T cells and thymic progenitors that survived were the source of the high TCRbeta diversity seen at day 60 in some patients. Where alpha-beta T cells came from about two months after transplant was reportedly several hundred expanded graft clones. When one year had passed after transplant, most T-cell counts and diversity came from newly produced T cells.

This rearrangement joins TRBV12-5 to TRBJ1-1; D is possibly TRBD1 (5 bases). The input for sequencing was peripheral blood, taken 360 days after TCRalphabeta/CD19-depleted stem cell transplant. This receptor was obtained from a female patient aged 2-15 years who had a stem cell transplant for Fanconi anemia, so the T cells may come from the graft donor. Here the CDR3 reads CASGLGIRGTEAFF. The CDR3 DNA reads as TGTGCTAGTGGTTTGGGTATAAGGGGCACTGAAGCTTTCTTT.